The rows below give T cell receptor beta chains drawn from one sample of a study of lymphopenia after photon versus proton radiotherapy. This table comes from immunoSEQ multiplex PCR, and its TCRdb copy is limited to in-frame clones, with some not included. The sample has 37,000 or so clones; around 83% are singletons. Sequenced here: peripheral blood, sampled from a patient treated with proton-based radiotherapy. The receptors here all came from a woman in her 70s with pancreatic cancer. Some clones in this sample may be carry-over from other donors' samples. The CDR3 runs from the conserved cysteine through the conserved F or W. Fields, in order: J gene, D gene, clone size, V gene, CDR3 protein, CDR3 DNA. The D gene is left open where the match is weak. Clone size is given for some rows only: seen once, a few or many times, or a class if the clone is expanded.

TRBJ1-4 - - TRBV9 CASSVGGQGSEKLFF TGTGCCAGCAGCGTAGGAGGCCAGGGAAGTGAAAAACTGTTTTTT
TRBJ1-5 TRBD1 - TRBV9 CASSEDRGGGNQPQHF TGTGCCAGCAGCGAAGACAGGGGCGGAGGCAATCAGCCCCAGCATTTT
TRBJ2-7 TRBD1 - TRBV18 CASSPRDSLYEQYF TGTGCCAGCTCACCAAGGGACAGCCTCTACGAGCAGTACTTC
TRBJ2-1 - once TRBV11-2 CASSLEDSQPSYNEQFF TGTGCCAGCAGCTTGGAGGACAGCCAACCCTCCTACAATGAGCAGTTCTTC
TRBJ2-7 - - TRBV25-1 CASSADRVGIGGRPEQYF TGTGCCAGCAGTGCCGACAGGGTCGGGATCGGCGGGAGACCCGAGCAGTACTTC
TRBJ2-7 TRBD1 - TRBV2 CASSASGGPYEQYF TGTGCCAGCAGTGCGTCAGGGGGTCCCTACGAGCAGTACTTC
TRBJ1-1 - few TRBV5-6 CASTLRAASTEAFF TGTGCCAGCACCCTCCGGGCAGCAAGCACTGAAGCTTTCTTT
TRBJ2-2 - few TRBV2 CASSERAEVGELFF TGTGCCAGCAGTGAAAGGGCAGAAGTAGGGGAGCTGTTTTTT
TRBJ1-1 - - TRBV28 CASSPPTQLNTEAFF TGTGCCAGCAGTCCACCGACTCAATTGAACACTGAAGCTTTCTTT
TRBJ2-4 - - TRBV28 CASNTGIGMGNIQYF TGTGCCAGCAATACGGGCATTGGAATGGGAAACATTCAGTACTTC
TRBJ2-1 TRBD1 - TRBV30 CAWSPRDRGYNEQFF TGTGCCTGGAGTCCCCGGGACAGGGGCTACAATGAGCAGTTCTTC
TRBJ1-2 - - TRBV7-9 CASSLERQDNYGYTF TGTGCCAGCAGCTTAGAACGGCAGGATAACTATGGCTACACCTTC
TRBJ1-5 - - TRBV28 CASSVARGGNQPQHF TGTGCCAGCAGCGTAGCTAGGGGAGGCAATCAGCCCCAGCATTTT
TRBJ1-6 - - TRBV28 CASSLNWGTSSSYNSPLHF TGTGCCAGCAGTTTAAATTGGGGGACGAGTAGCTCCTATAATTCACCCCTCCACTTT
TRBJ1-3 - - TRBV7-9 CASSLGQGNTIYF TGTGCCAGCAGCTTAGGGCAGGGGAACACCATATATTTT
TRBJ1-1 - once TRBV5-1 CASSLDGEVTEAFF TGCGCCAGCAGCTTGGACGGGGAGGTCACTGAAGCTTTCTTT
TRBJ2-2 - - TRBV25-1 CASSRDSANTGELFF TGTGCCAGCAGTCGGGACTCCGCGAACACCGGGGAGCTGTTTTTT
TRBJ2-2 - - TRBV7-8 CASSLVGGAGELFF TGTGCCAGCAGCTTAGTAGGAGGGGCCGGGGAGCTGTTTTTT
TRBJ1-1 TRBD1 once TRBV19 CASSRGQGGHTEAFF TGTGCCAGTAGTAGAGGACAGGGAGGTCACACTGAAGCTTTCTTT
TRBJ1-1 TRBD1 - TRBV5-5 CASSLGTGTEAFF TGTGCCAGCAGCTTGGGGACAGGGACTGAAGCTTTCTTT
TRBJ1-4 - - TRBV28 CASSLGSATNEKLFF TGTGCCAGCAGTTTAGGCAGTGCAACTAATGAAAAACTGTTTTTT
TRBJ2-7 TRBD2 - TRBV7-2 CASSYQSGGSGEQYF TGTGCCAGCAGCTACCAGAGTGGCGGGAGTGGCGAGCAGTACTTC
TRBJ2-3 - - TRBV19 CASSIVAVRMTDTQYF TGTGCCAGTAGTATTGTAGCGGTGAGGATGACAGATACGCAGTATTTT
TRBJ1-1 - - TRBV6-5 CASSYMGGTEAFF TGTGCCAGCAGTTACATGGGGGGCACTGAAGCTTTCTTT
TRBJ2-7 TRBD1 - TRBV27 CASKSKTGTGFYEQYF TGTGCCAGCAAGTCCAAGACCGGGACAGGGTTCTACGAGCAGTACTTC
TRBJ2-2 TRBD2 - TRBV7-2 CASSSSGLAGAGELFF TGTGCCAGCAGCTCTAGCGGGCTAGCGGGGGCCGGGGAGCTGTTTTTT
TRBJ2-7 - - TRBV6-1 CASSEEVYEQYF TGTGCCAGCAGTGAAGAGGTCTACGAGCAGTACTTC